These T cell receptor beta chains were read from a single sample in a study of blood T cell repertoires in COVID-19. Clones were sequenced by immunoSEQ multiplex PCR, and TCRdb holds only the in-frame ones, with some missing. The table has 310,000 or so clones, around 86% seen once. The sample comprised peripheral blood. The receptors originated from a man aged 50-59 years with active or convalescent COVID-19. The CDR3 runs from the conserved cysteine through the conserved F or W. A D gene is named only where the DNA matches it firmly. Expanded clones get a size class; other rows say once, few or many, or leave the size out.

j_gene	abundance	d_gene	v_gene	CDR3nt	CDR3aa
TRBJ1-2	few	-	TRBV30	TGTGCCTGGACGTTAGCAGGGCCTTTTTATGGCTACACCTTC	CAWTLAGPFYGYTF
TRBJ2-7	-	-	TRBV4-1	TGCGCCAGCAGCCAAGAACGCGGGCGCCCTCGCTACGAGCAGTACTTC	CASSQERGRPRYEQYF
TRBJ2-1	-	-	TRBV9	TGTGCCAGCAGCGTAGCCCGGGACTTAAACTACAATGAGCAGTTCTTC	CASSVARDLNYNEQFF
TRBJ2-2	-	-	TRBV5-6	TGTGCCAGCAGCCTCAACACCGGGGAGCTGTTTTTT	CASSLNTGELFF
TRBJ1-5	-	-	TRBV27	TGTGCCAGCAGTTTCGGGTTCGGTCAGCCCCAGCATTTT	CASSFGFGQPQHF
TRBJ1-1	-	-	TRBV11-3	TGTGCCAGCAGCTTCGGAAGGGAGAGCACTGAAGCTTTCTTT	CASSFGRESTEAFF
TRBJ1-3	-	-	TRBV30	TGTGCCTGGAGTATTCGGGGGGCGAGCTCTGGAAACACCATATATTTT	CAWSIRGASSGNTIYF
TRBJ2-1	-	TRBD2	TRBV5-4	TGTGCCAGCAGCTCACCCGGGGCTAGCGGGAGCTACAATGAGCAGTTCTTC	CASSSPGASGSYNEQFF
TRBJ2-2	-	-	TRBV7-3	TGTGCCAGCAGCTTCAGACTAGATGGCGGGGAGCTGTTTTTT	CASSFRLDGGELFF
TRBJ1-5	-	-	TRBV24-1	TGTGCCACCAGTGATAATCGGGGGGTCGGGCAGCCCCAGCATTTT	CATSDNRGVGQPQHF
TRBJ2-2	-	TRBD1	TRBV5-4	TGTGCCAGCAGCTCTCCCCGGGACAGTGCCACCGGGGAGCTGTTTTTT	CASSSPRDSATGELFF
TRBJ1-1	-	-	TRBV4-1	TGCGCCAGCAGCCAAGATATAGGGGCCACTGAAGCTTTCTTT	CASSQDIGATEAFF
TRBJ1-2	-	-	TRBV2	TGTGCCAGCAGTGTCCTGAACTATGGCTACACCTTC	CASSVLNYGYTF
TRBJ1-1	-	-	TRBV4-3	TGCGCCAGCAGCCAAGGGCAGGGTGAAGCTTTCTTT	CASSQGQGEAFF
TRBJ1-2	-	TRBD1	TRBV10-3	TGTGCCATCAGTTGGGACAGACTCCTGGGCTACACCTTC	CAISWDRLLGYTF
TRBJ1-2	once	-	TRBV7-2	TGTGCCAGCAGCTTTTATCAGGAACGGTATGGCTACACCTTC	CASSFYQERYGYTF
TRBJ2-7	once	TRBD1	TRBV4-1	TGCGCCAGCAGCCAAGCAACCGGACAGGGTACCTACGAGCAGTACTTC	CASSQATGQGTYEQYF
TRBJ1-2	-	-	TRBV19	TGTGCCAGTAGTCCGACCCGGGATAACTATGGCTACACCTTC	CASSPTRDNYGYTF
TRBJ1-3	-	-	TRBV30	TGTGCCTGGAGTACCGGGGTCCTGCCCTCTGGAAACACCATATATTTT	CAWSTGVLPSGNTIYF
TRBJ2-2	-	TRBD2	TRBV19	TGTGCCAGTAGTTCCAGACTAGCAGGAGGCCCCGGGGAGCTGTTTTTT	CASSSRLAGGPGELFF
TRBJ2-1	-	TRBD2	TRBV7-3	TGTGCCAGCAGCTTAGAGACTAGCGGGGGTGGGTACAATGAGCAGTTCTTC	CASSLETSGGGYNEQFF
TRBJ1-1	-	-	TRBV6-5	TGTGCCAGCAGTCGAAGAGGAGGTTTCACTGAAGCTTTCTTT	CASSRRGGFTEAFF
TRBJ1-5	-	TRBD1	TRBV18	TGTGCCAGCTCACGAACGACAGGGAACAATCAGCCCCAGCATTTT	CASSRTTGNNQPQHF
TRBJ1-5	-	-	TRBV18	TGTGCCAGCTCACCTGACAGTTTTTATCAGCCCCAGCATTTT	CASSPDSFYQPQHF
TRBJ2-1	-	TRBD1	TRBV24-1	TGTGCCACCAGTGGACAGGGCCCGGGGCATGAGCAGTTCTTC	CATSGQGPGHEQFF
TRBJ1-2	-	-	TRBV10-3	TGTGCCATCAGAGGACAGCCCTTCTATGGCTACACCTTC	CAIRGQPFYGYTF
TRBJ2-2	-	-	TRBV5-1	TGCGCCAGCAGCTTAAGCCCAGGGATGAACACCGGGGAGCTGTTTTTT	CASSLSPGMNTGELFF
TRBJ2-5	-	-	TRBV2	TGTGCCAGCAGGGAGACTTCGCCCCAAGGGACCCAGTACTTC	CASRETSPQGTQYF
TRBJ2-3	-	-	TRBV9	TGTGCCAGCAGCGTAGCCCTAGATACGCAGTATTTT	CASSVALDTQYF
TRBJ2-1	-	TRBD1	TRBV7-2	TGTGCCAGCAGCCTAGGACAGGTCCAGGGGCAGTTCTTC	CASSLGQVQGQFF
TRBJ1-1	-	TRBD1	TRBV27	TGTGCCAGCAGGAGACAGGGTGAAGCTTTCTTT	CASRRQGEAFF
TRBJ2-5	-	TRBD2	TRBV6-5	TGTGCCAGCAGTTCCGGGACTAGTTACGAGACCCAGTACTTC	CASSSGTSYETQYF
TRBJ2-7	-	TRBD2	TRBV3-1/TRBV3-2	TGTGCCAGCAGCCGCGGACTAGCGGGTACCTACGAGCAGTACTTC	CASSRGLAGTYEQYF
TRBJ2-5	once	TRBD1	TRBV10-3	TGTGCCATCAGCCCGGGACAGGGTGGAGAGACCCAGTACTTC	CAISPGQGGETQYF
TRBJ1-6	-	TRBD1	TRBV18	TGTGCCAGCTCACCAACAGGGGCGGATTCACCCCTCCACTTT	CASSPTGADSPLHF
TRBJ1-5	-	-	TRBV6-2/TRBV6-3	TGTGCCAGCAGTCCGCGTGGGGCCCGGAATCAGCCCCAGCATTTT	CASSPRGARNQPQHF
TRBJ2-3	-	-	TRBV24-1	TGTGCCACCAGTGGGTCTAGATCTCCCACAGATACGCAGTATTTT	CATSGSRSPTDTQYF
TRBJ1-4	few	TRBD1	TRBV5-5	TGTGCCAGCAGCCTGTTGTTGACAGGGAGTCGGGAAAAACTGTTTTTT	CASSLLLTGSREKLFF
TRBJ2-7	-	-	TRBV19	TGTGCCAGTAGTAGACAGGCAAGCTCCTACGAGCAGTACTTC	CASSRQASSYEQYF
TRBJ2-7	-	TRBD1	TRBV7-9	TGTGCCAGCGGCAGGACAGGAGCCTACGAGCAGTACTTC	CASGRTGAYEQYF
TRBJ1-6	-	-	TRBV10-1	TGCGCCAGCAGTGATGCCCAGGGACTCGCTAGCTCCTATAATTCACCCCTCCACTTT	CASSDAQGLASSYNSPLHF
TRBJ1-4	-	TRBD1	TRBV15	TGTGCCACCAGCAGCCGGACAGGGGGTAATGAAAAACTGTTTTTT	CATSSRTGGNEKLFF